The source of this TCR beta chain is a study of beta chain features in type 1 diabetes. The sample holds a few counts of this clone. Its antigen is currently unknown. Reverse transcription of all isolated RNA meant that expressed TCRB transcripts were sequenced. A few million reads were obtained on average from naive, central memory and regulatory T cell samples. Assay: immunoSEQ multiplex PCR; the TCRdb copy retains only in-frame clones and omits some. The table includes roughly 170,000 clones, about an eighth detected once. Study-wide results and caveats: It was among patients, rather than healthy donors, that naive, central memory and Treg TCRB repertoires appeared more similar.

A sort by CD45RO/CCR7/CD25/CD127/CD95/CD27 yielded CD4+ naive, central memory, regulatory and stem cell-like memory cells. Sorted populations all had greater than 98% purity. This TCR came from a young woman in good health. The sample taken for sequencing was central memory CD4+ T cells from blood.

This chain's CDR3 is CAAGGSQETQYF. The CDR3 bases are TGTGCCGCGGGCGGGAGTCAAGAGACCCAGTACTTC. The gene calls are TRBV5-4 and TRBJ2-5; TRBD2 aligns across 7 bases. CDR3 length: 12 amino acids. CDR1 SGHNT and CDR2 YYREEE come from the germline V gene (reference sequence). V was pared by 10 bases and J by 2 bases, with 5 bases of the junction left unmatched.